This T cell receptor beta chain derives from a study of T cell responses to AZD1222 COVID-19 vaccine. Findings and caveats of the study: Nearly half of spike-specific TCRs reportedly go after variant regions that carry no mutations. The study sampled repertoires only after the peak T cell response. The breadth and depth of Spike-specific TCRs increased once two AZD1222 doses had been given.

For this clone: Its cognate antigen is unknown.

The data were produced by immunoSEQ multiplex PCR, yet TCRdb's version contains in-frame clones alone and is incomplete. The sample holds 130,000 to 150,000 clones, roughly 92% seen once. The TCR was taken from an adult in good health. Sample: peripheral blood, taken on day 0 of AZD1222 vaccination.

The CDR3 coding sequence is TGTGCCAGCAGCCAATACAGGGGGTTCACCGGGGAGCTGTTTTTT. Translating it yields CASSQYRGFTGELFF. The rearrangement links TRBV14 to TRBJ2-2; 8 bases are shared with TRBD1. The germline V gene has CDR1 SGHDN and CDR2 FVKESK. After removal of 2 bases from V and 4 bases from J, the junction contained 3 bases not matched to a gene. This CDR3 has 15 residues.